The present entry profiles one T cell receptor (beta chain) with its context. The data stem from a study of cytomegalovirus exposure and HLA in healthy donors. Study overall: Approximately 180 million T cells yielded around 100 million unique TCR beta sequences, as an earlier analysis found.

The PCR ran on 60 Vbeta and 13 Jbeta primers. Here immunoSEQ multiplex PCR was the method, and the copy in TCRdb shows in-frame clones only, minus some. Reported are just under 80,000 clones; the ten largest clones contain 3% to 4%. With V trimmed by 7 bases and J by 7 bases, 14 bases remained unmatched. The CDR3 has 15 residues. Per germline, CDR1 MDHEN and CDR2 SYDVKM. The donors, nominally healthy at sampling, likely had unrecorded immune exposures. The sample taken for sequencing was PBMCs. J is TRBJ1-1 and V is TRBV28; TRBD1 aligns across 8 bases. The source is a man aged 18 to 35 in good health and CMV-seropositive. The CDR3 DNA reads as TGTGCCAGCACCCAAGAGGGGACAGGAGGGTATGAAGCTTTCTTT. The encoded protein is CASTQEGTGGYEAFF.